This T cell receptor beta chain was sequenced during a study of T-cell memory formation after mild COVID-19. Overall study: TCR clusters were mostly donor specific.

The CDR3 has 15 amino acids. CDR1 SGHVS and CDR2 FQNEAQ come from the germline V gene. Trimming left V 5 bases short and J 3 bases short, with 17 bases between. Study results and limitations: Whereas later expanders leaned CD4+, clones contracting day 15 to 85 showed a balanced CD4/CD8 makeup. SARS-CoV-2 specificity was not confirmed for second-wave clones peaking on day 37.

A word on this clonotype: Its antigen is still unknown.

Researchers used 5'RACE with constant-segment primers to make TCR alpha and TCR beta cDNA libraries that carry sample barcodes and UMIs. Via MiXCR, TCRdb re-called the 5' RACE reads, giving one row per CDR3 protein. The table includes hundreds of thousands of distinct CDR3 sequences, less than 25% detected once. The chain couples TRBV7-8 to TRBJ2-7, with D possibly being TRBD1 (6 bases). Input material: PBMCs or a T cell subset sorted from them (not recorded which). The receptor comes from an adult woman who had mild COVID-19 (a few samples of this study predate the infection). Cell type and time point are not known. The CDR3 nucleotides are TGTGCCAGCAGCACCCTCGAAGGGGGTGGCTACGAGCAGTACTTC. Translated: CASSTLEGGGYEQYF.